Listed below are T cell receptor beta chains from one sample, sequenced in a study of blood T cell repertoires in COVID-19. Method: immunoSEQ multiplex PCR; TCRdb's copy keeps in-frame clones and lacks some. The data contain about 110,000 clones, around 76% of them singletons. Sequenced: peripheral blood. These receptors originate from an elderly woman with acute or convalescent COVID-19. CDR3s include the opening cysteine and the closing phenylalanine or tryptophan. The D gene is left open where the match is weak. Clone size is not always given. Where it is, it says once, few, many or a class for expanded clones.

D gene,J gene,CDR3 length,V gene,clone size,CDR3 protein,CDR3 DNA
-,TRBJ1-1,12,TRBV29-1,-,CSVYDRGLEAFF,TGCAGCGTCTACGACCGCGGGCTTGAAGCTTTCTTT
TRBD1,TRBJ1-2,16,TRBV18,-,CASSPQGQGDRYGYTF,TGTGCCAGCTCACCACAGGGACAGGGAGATCGCTATGGCTACACCTTC
TRBD2,TRBJ2-3,15,TRBV6-2/TRBV6-3,-,CASSLAGVRTDTQYF,TGTGCCAGCAGCCTAGCGGGAGTGCGGACAGATACGCAGTATTTT
TRBD2,TRBJ2-5,16,TRBV5-1,-,CASSLGTSGAQETQYF,TGCGCCAGCAGCCTCGGGACTAGCGGGGCCCAAGAGACCCAGTACTTC
TRBD1,TRBJ2-7,15,TRBV28,few,CASSSPGTGSYEQYF,TGTGCCAGCAGTTCCCCCGGGACAGGGTCCTACGAGCAGTACTTC
-,TRBJ1-4,11,TRBV19,-,CASQANEKLFF,TGTGCCAGCCAGGCTAATGAAAAACTGTTTTTT
-,TRBJ1-1,12,TRBV27,-,CASKRRNTEAFF,TGTGCCAGTAAACGGAGAAACACTGAAGCTTTCTTT
TRBD1,TRBJ1-3,14,TRBV9,-,CASSAGQGGNTIYF,TGTGCCAGCAGCGCCGGACAGGGTGGAAACACCATATATTTT
-,TRBJ1-2,13,TRBV12-5,-,CASGKDSIGGYTF,TGTGCTAGTGGCAAAGACTCTATCGGTGGCTACACCTTC
-,TRBJ2-2,17,TRBV5-1,once,CASSFGPGHTNTGELFF,-
-,TRBJ1-2,14,TRBV3-1/TRBV3-2,-,CASSPGGVEGGYTF,TGTGCCAGCAGCCCCGGAGGGGTGGAGGGTGGCTACACCTTC
-,TRBJ1-5,14,TRBV5-6,once,CASSLGHYNQPQHF,TGTGCCAGCAGCTTGGGGCACTACAATCAGCCCCAGCATTTT
TRBD1,TRBJ1-1,12,TRBV19,few,CASSMQGAEAFF,TGTGCCAGTAGTATGCAGGGGGCTGAAGCTTTCTTT
-,TRBJ1-4,14,TRBV4-2,-,CASSQEGGRWELFF,TGTGCCAGCAGCCAAGAGGGTGGCAGGTGGGAACTGTTTTTT
-,TRBJ1-2,14,TRBV4-1,-,CASSQVLGGYGYTF,TGCGCCAGCAGCCAAGTGTTGGGGGGCTATGGCTACACCTTC
-,TRBJ2-7,17,TRBV27,-,CASSLSIRGGRTYEQYF,TGTGCCAGCAGTTTATCGATTAGGGGTGGCAGGACCTACGAGCAGTACTTC
-,TRBJ1-1,15,TRBV5-4,once,CASSLVGSLNTEAFF,TGTGCCAGCAGCTTGGTGGGCAGCCTGAACACTGAAGCTTTCTTT
-,TRBJ1-2,13,TRBV29-1,many,CSAKRDWVDGYTF,TGCAGCGCTAAAAGGGACTGGGTGGATGGCTACACCTTC
TRBD1,TRBJ1-6,15,TRBV18,-,CASSPSTGGLSPLHF,TGTGCCAGCTCACCGTCGACAGGGGGCCTTTCACCCCTCCACTTT
-,TRBJ2-3,14,TRBV10-3,-,CAIKTSRGTDTQYF,TGTGCCATCAAAACTAGTCGGGGCACAGATACGCAGTATTTT
-,TRBJ1-1,11,TRBV6-2/TRBV6-3,-,CASSSVGLAFF,TGTGCCAGCAGTTCGGTCGGGTTAGCTTTCTTT
TRBD1,TRBJ1-2,14,TRBV7-2,-,CASSSGQGAFGYTF,TGTGCCAGCAGCTCGGGACAGGGGGCGTTTGGCTACACCTTC
TRBD2,TRBJ2-2,16,TRBV5-4,-,CASSFVGGWNTGELFF,TGTGCCAGCAGCTTCGTCGGGGGGTGGAACACCGGGGAGCTGTTTTTT
-,TRBJ2-7,15,TRBV9,-,CASSGGGQASYEQYF,TGTGCCAGCAGCGGTGGAGGGCAGGCCTCCTACGAGCAGTACTTC
TRBD1,TRBJ2-7,16,TRBV11-2,few,CASSRGRQGLSYEQYF,TGTGCCAGCAGCCGAGGGCGACAGGGCTTATCCTACGAGCAGTACTTC
-,TRBJ2-7,12,TRBV5-1,-,CASSLGGYEQYF,TGCGCCAGCAGCTTGGGCGGATACGAGCAGTACTTC
TRBD1,TRBJ1-1,16,TRBV28,few,CASSFVQGALNTEAFF,TGTGCCAGCAGTTTCGTGCAGGGGGCGCTTAACACTGAAGCTTTCTTT
TRBD1,TRBJ2-2,16,TRBV3-1/TRBV3-2,-,CASRLGTGDNTGELFF,TGTGCCAGCAGGCTAGGGACAGGGGATAACACCGGGGAGCTGTTTTTT
-,TRBJ1-1,11,TRBV29-1,-,CSSLLNTEAFF,TGCAGCTCCCTCCTGAACACTGAAGCTTTCTTT
TRBD1,TRBJ2-3,15,TRBV24-1,few,CATSDTGTGTDTQYF,TGTGCCACCAGTGATACCGGGACAGGCACAGATACGCAGTATTTT
-,TRBJ1-1,14,TRBV5-1,once,CASSSSSTGTEAFF,TGCGCCAGCAGCTCTTCTAGTACGGGCACTGAAGCTTTCTTT
-,TRBJ2-7,10,TRBV11-2,-,CASGEYEQYF,TGTGCCAGCGGGGAGTACGAGCAGTACTTC
TRBD1,TRBJ1-1,14,TRBV19,-,CASSPGQGALPAFF,TGTGCCAGTAGCCCGGGACAGGGGGCTCTCCCAGCTTTCTTT
TRBD1,TRBJ1-2,13,TRBV6-5,-,CASSHRDSYGYTF,TGTGCCAGCAGCCACCGGGACAGCTATGGCTACACCTTC
-,TRBJ1-1,14,TRBV5-1,-,CASSWGQLNTEAFF,TGCGCCAGCAGCTGGGGGCAGTTGAACACTGAAGCTTTCTTT
TRBD2,TRBJ2-7,16,TRBV5-1,once,CASSLGLAGPEYEQYF,TGCGCCAGCAGCTTGGGACTAGCGGGACCGGAGTACGAGCAGTACTTC
-,TRBJ2-6,20,TRBV3-1/TRBV3-2,-,CASSQVWLRDRVSGANVLTF,TGTGCCAGCAGCCAAGTATGGTTGCGGGACCGAGTCTCTGGGGCCAACGTCCTGACTTTC
-,TRBJ1-4,15,TRBV9,-,CASSGARGANEKLFF,TGTGCCAGCAGCGGTGCTCGGGGGGCTAATGAAAAACTGTTTTTT
TRBD2,TRBJ2-1,14,TRBV19,-,CASSHDVAGAEQFF,TGTGCCAGTAGCCACGACGTAGCGGGGGCTGAGCAGTTCTTC
TRBD1,TRBJ1-5,14,TRBV6-5,-,CASSTRQGAQPQHF,TGTGCCAGCAGTACCCGACAGGGGGCGCAGCCCCAGCATTTT
-,TRBJ1-6,15,TRBV27,-,CASSLRSGEGSPLHF,TGTGCCAGCAGTTTACGATCCGGGGAGGGTTCACCCCTCCACTTT
-,TRBJ2-1,18,TRBV4-2,-,CASSQDFSAASSYNEQFF,TGTGCCAGCAGCCAAGATTTTAGCGCGGCGAGCTCCTACAATGAGCAGTTCTTC
-,TRBJ2-7,15,TRBV6-5,-,CASSTISSLRDEQYF,TGTGCCAGCAGTACCATTAGCTCCCTCCGAGACGAGCAGTACTTC
-,TRBJ2-3,15,TRBV5-1,-,CASSSGHRPSDTQYF,TGCGCCAGCAGCTCAGGACATCGACCTTCAGATACGCAGTATTTT
-,TRBJ1-2,15,TRBV7-2,-,CASTLGYDRDYGYTF,TGTGCCAGCACCCTAGGTTACGATCGGGACTATGGCTACACCTTC
TRBD2,TRBJ2-5,17,TRBV11-2,-,CASSSQPGLAGGETQYF,TGTGCCAGCAGCTCACAACCCGGACTAGCGGGGGGAGAGACCCAGTACTTC